Below are 19 T cell receptor beta chains sequenced from a single sample in a study of cytomegalovirus exposure and HLA in healthy donors. The study ran its PCR with 60 Vbeta and 13 Jbeta primers. Assay used: immunoSEQ multiplex PCR; TCRdb lists only in-frame clones, some missing. The record lists 110,000 to 150,000 clones, of which the ten most abundant hold 0.96%. Input material: PBMCs. These TCRs come from a male donor in good health and CMV-seronegative.

V is TRBV7-6 and J is TRBJ1-1, with D possibly TRBD1 on 6 matching bases. The CDR3 spans 13 residues. The V end lost 5 bases, the J end lost 6 bases, and 13 bases lay between the germline ends. CDR1 is SGHVS and CDR2 is FNYEAQ in the germline V gene. This CDR3 is CASSLGGGSEAFF. CDR3 in DNA: TGTGCCAGCAGCCTGGGAGGGGGTTCTGAAGCTTTCTTT.

CDR3 bases: TGTGCCAGCAGCGACGGACAGGGAGGTGCAACTAATGAAAAACTGTTTTTT. This codes for CASSDGQGGATNEKLFF. The rearrangement uses TRBV5-4 and TRBJ1-4, with TRBD1 identical over 8 bases. This CDR3 has 17 residues. V gave up 4 bases and J gave up 0 bases; unmatched junction bases: 8. Germline CDR1 reads SGHNT; CDR2 reads YYREEE (reference sequence).

The rearrangement uses TRBV5-1 and TRBJ2-3, with D possibly matching TRBD1 (6 bases). V was cut by 0 bases and J by 2 bases, with 10 bases left in between. The CDR3 length is 15 residues. The germline CDR1 and CDR2 sequences are SGHRS and YFSETQ. The CDR3 DNA follows: TGCGCCAGCAGCTTGGAGGGGACAATCACAGATACGCAGTATTTT. Translating gives CASSLEGTITDTQYF.

V usage is TRBV27 and J usage is TRBJ2-7, with D uncertain. Germline values: CDR1 MNHEY, CDR2 SMNVEV (reference sequence). This CDR3 is built from 12 residues. V lost 5 bases to trimming and J lost 3 bases, with 8 bases between them. The CDR3 spells CASSDLRYEQYF. CDR3 in DNA: TGTGCCAGCAGTGACTTGCGCTACGAGCAGTACTTC.

V gene TRBV6-5 combines with J gene TRBJ1-5, with D unclear. The CDR3 covers 12 residues. Between the trimmed V and J ends, which lost 5 bases and 9 bases, there was a span of 11 bases. Germline V gives CDR1 MNHEY, CDR2 SVGAGI. The CDR3 bases are TGTGCCAGCAGTAACCCACCGGGGCCCCAGCATTTT. Protein sequence: CASSNPPGPQHF.

For this clone: Other nucleotide sequences from this sample produce the same CDR3. The rearrangement links TRBV6-5 to TRBJ1-6; no definite D call. V was trimmed by 0 bases and J by 0 bases, leaving 6 bases between them. The CDR3 runs to 16 residues. CDR1 and CDR2 (germline): MNHEY, SVGAGI. The CDR3 nucleotides are TGTGCCAGCAGTTACTCGAGAGACTCCTATAATTCACCCCTCCACTTT. Its translation: CASSYSRDSYNSPLHF.

The chain combines TRBV28 with TRBJ2-7; 12 bases agree with TRBD2. V was clipped by 6 bases and J by 3 bases; unmatched bases: 15. The germline gives CDR1 MDHEN, CDR2 SYDVKM. The CDR3 sequence is 18 residues long. The chain's CDR3 is CASSNRLAGASLIYEQYF. Here the CDR3 DNA reads TGTGCCAGCAGCAATAGACTAGCGGGGGCCAGTTTGATCTACGAGCAGTACTTC.

This chain connects TRBV15 to TRBJ2-1, with 9 bases lining up with TRBD1. The CDR3 is 13 residues long. V lost 3 bases to trimming and J lost 8 bases; unmatched junction nucleotides: 2. The germline V gene encodes CDR1 LNHNV and CDR2 YYDKDF (reference sequence). DNA for the CDR3: TGTGCCACCAGCAGGTGGACAGGGGATGAGCAGTTCTTC. It is translated as CATSRWTGDEQFF.

The J gene is TRBJ1-2, the V gene TRBV21-1; TRBD1 was called by the table and not checked on the DNA. TRBV21-1 is given as a pseudogene. The CDR3 runs to 12 residues. The CDR3 DNA follows: TGTGCCAGCGGAGGACAGGGGTATGGCTACACCTTC. This encodes CASGGQGYGYTF.

V is TRBV27 and J is TRBJ1-2; no reliable D call. The germline gives CDR1 MNHEY, CDR2 SMNVEV (reference sequence). The CDR3 covers 15 residues. V was cut by 3 bases and J by 3 bases, with 14 bases left in between. The CDR3 is CASSLQVGGYYGYTF. In DNA, the CDR3 is TGTGCCAGCAGTTTGCAGGTGGGAGGGTACTATGGCTACACCTTC.

This chain uses TRBV27 with TRBJ2-7, with D maybe TRBD2 (6 bases). Trimming left V 3 bases short and J 3 bases short, with 18 bases between. The CDR3 spans 16 residues. Per the germline V gene, CDR1 is MNHEY and CDR2 is SMNVEV (reference sequence). CDR3 DNA sequence: TGTGCCAGCAGTTTTTCTGTCCCGGGGGAAATCTACGAGCAGTACTTC. Translated, it gives CASSFSVPGEIYEQYF.

The V call is TRBV7-9, the J call TRBJ2-1, with no clear D. Germline V gene sequence: CDR1 SEHNR, CDR2 FQNEAQ (reference sequence). V lost 1 base and J lost 7, with 11 bases in between. This CDR3 is built from 14 residues. The CDR3 nucleotides read TGTGCCAGCAGCTTAGAACCCTACCCAAATGAGCAGTTCTTC. Protein product: CASSLEPYPNEQFF.

This chain links TRBV18 with TRBJ1-2, with D unclear. CDR3 length: 11 residues. Germline loops: CDR1 KGHSH, CDR2 LQKENI. With 3 bases removed from V and 8 bases from J, the gap between germline ends came to 7 bases. The CDR3 sequence: CASSPSKGYTF. Here the CDR3 DNA reads TGTGCCAGCTCACCTTCTAAGGGCTACACCTTC.

The rearrangement uses TRBV5-1 and TRBJ2-1; 13 nucleotides match TRBD2. V trimming: 8 bases; J trimming: 0 bases; junction bases outside the gene matches: 17. Germline V gene sequence: CDR1 SGHRS, CDR2 YFSETQ. The CDR3 spans 20 residues. CDR3 residues: CASRRVTGLAGSSSYNEQFF. The CDR3 nucleotides are TGCGCCAGTCGACGAGTTACGGGACTAGCGGGGTCAAGCTCCTACAATGAGCAGTTCTTC.

The chain uses TRBV7-2 and TRBJ1-2, with 7 bases aligning to TRBD1. The germline V gene has CDR1 SGHTA and CDR2 FQGNSA. The CDR3 consists of 13 residues. After removal of 4 bases from V and 8 bases from J, the junction contained 7 bases not matched to a gene. DNA for the CDR3: TGTGCCAGCAGCTCCTGGGACAGCCCGGGCTACACCTTC. Amino acid sequence: CASSSWDSPGYTF.

J is TRBJ2-7 and V is TRBV5-1, with 9 nucleotides matching TRBD1. CDR1 and CDR2 from the germline V gene are SGHRS and YFSETQ. V shed 4 bases and J 7 bases; nucleotides not matched to a gene: 12. The CDR3 consists of 15 residues. CDR3 sequence reads: CASSGPGQGIEEQYF. The DNA for the CDR3 is TGCGCCAGCAGCGGCCCGGGACAGGGAATCGAGGAGCAGTACTTC.

CDR3 loop: CASSRPAGIDSPLHF. The CDR3, as DNA: TGTGCCAGCAGCAGGCCGGCGGGGATTGATTCACCCCTCCACTTT. The chain employs TRBV4-2 and TRBJ1-6; the D is unclear. The CDR3 is made up of 15 amino acids. Trimming left V 5 bases short and J 8 bases short, with 16 bases between. Germline CDR1 and CDR2: LGHNA and YNFKEQ.

V gene TRBV5-1 combines with J gene TRBJ1-1; tentatively, D is TRBD1 (6 bases). This CDR3 region has 16 residues. Germline V CDR1 and CDR2: SGHRS, YFSETQ. Trimming cost V 0 bases and J 1 base, with 13 bases left between them. The CDR3 DNA sequence: TGCGCCAGCAGCTTGGACACTCCCAGGGGGAACACTGAAGCTTTCTTT. This codes for CASSLDTPRGNTEAFF.

The gene calls are TRBV5-1 and TRBJ2-5, with TRBD2 matching 9 bases. Germline V CDR1 and CDR2: SGHRS, YFSETQ. The J segment lost 4 bases and the V segment lost 4 bases, leaving 17 bases of the junction unmatched. The CDR3 has 18 residues. The CDR3 DNA sequence: TGCGCCAGCAGCCCGCAACCCCCGGGACTAGCCTCTCGAGAGACCCAGTACTTC. Translation: CASSPQPPGLASRETQYF.